The 21 T cell receptor beta chains reported below all come from one sample, sequenced in a study of blood T cell repertoires in COVID-19. Sequenced by immunoSEQ multiplex PCR; TCRdb stores in-frame clones only, minus some. The sample includes about 400,000 clones, around 90% of them seen just once. Sequences were obtained from peripheral blood. The receptors stem from a human donor in a cohort sampled during active COVID-19.

The chain carries TRBV9 and TRBJ2-5; 12 nucleotides match TRBD2. Germline V lookup: CDR1 SGDLS, CDR2 YYNGEE. The CDR3 totals 15 residues. The trim removed 4 bases at V and 5 bases at J, leaving 6 bases unmatched. The CDR3 protein is CASSPTSGRWETQYF. In DNA, the CDR3 is TGTGCCAGCAGCCCCACTAGCGGGAGGTGGGAGACCCAGTACTTC. Variable domain in full (rest from reference TRBV9 and TRBJ2-5): DSGVTQTPKHLITATGQRVTLRCSPRSGDLSVYWYQQSLDQGLQFLIQYYNGEERAKGNILERFSAQQFPDLHSELNLSSLELGDSALYFCASSPTSGRWETQYFGPGTRLLVL.

This clone was observed a single time. V is TRBV4-1 and J is TRBJ2-3; 9 nucleotides align to TRBD1. Germline loops: CDR1 MGHRA, CDR2 YSYEKL. The junction had 2 bases not matched to a gene; V was cut back by 3 bases and J by 1 base. The CDR3 runs to 15 residues. The CDR3 is CASSQGQGRTDTQYF. The CDR3 DNA sequence: TGCGCCAGCAGCCAGGGACAGGGACGCACAGATACGCAGTATTTT.

The chain recombines TRBV6-1 with TRBJ2-2; D not resolved. CDR3 length equals 15 residues. The V end was cut by 0 bases, the J end by 1 base, with 6 bases between. From germline, CDR1 is MNHNS and CDR2 SASEGT. CDR3 in DNA: TGTGCCAGCAGTGAAGCGCTCGGGAACACCGGGGAGCTGTTTTTT. Protein sequence: CASSEALGNTGELFF.

The rearrangement links TRBV5-5 to TRBJ2-4; TRBD2 aligns across 7 bases. The CDR3 runs 15 residues. V lost 3 bases to trimming and J lost 8 bases; unmatched junction nucleotides: 11. Germline V gene lookup returns CDR1 SGHKS and CDR2 YYEKEE (reference sequence). CDR3 in DNA: TGTGCCAGCAGCTCCGGGACTACCCTAAGCGACATTCAGTACTTC. It yields the protein CASSSGTTLSDIQYF. The complete variable domain, with remaining parts taken from reference TRBV5-5 and TRBJ2-4, reads DAGVTQSPTHLIKTRGQQVTLRCSPISGHKSVSWYQQVLGQGPQFIFQYYEKEERGRGNFPDRFSARQFPNYSSELNVNALLLGDSALYLCASSSGTTLSDIQYFGAGTRLSVL.

V gene TRBV25-1 combines with J gene TRBJ2-3, with D possibly TRBD2 on 6 matching bases. V was shortened by 3 bases and J by 0 bases, with 10 bases between the two germline ends. Germline CDR1 MGHDK, CDR2 SYGVNS. The CDR3 covers 15 residues. DNA for the CDR3: TGTGCCAGCAGTGATAGCGGAACTAGCACAGATACGCAGTATTTT. It translates to CASSDSGTSTDTQYF.

J is TRBJ1-5 and V is TRBV19; D gene unclear. This CDR3 comprises 14 residues. Germline-derived CDR1 and CDR2 are LNHDA and SQIVND (reference sequence). Trimming took off 3 bases at V and 7 bases at J, with 13 bases between the two ends. The CDR3 loop reads CASSISFGEQPQHF. CDR3 bases: TGTGCCAGTAGTATCTCCTTCGGGGAGCAGCCCCAGCATTTT.

Only one count was recorded for this clone. This chain links TRBV7-2 with TRBJ2-2; 7 nucleotides match TRBD1. This CDR3 region has 17 residues. V trimming: 2 bases; J trimming: 7 bases; junction bases outside the gene matches: 13. Germline CDR1 is SGHTA and CDR2 is FQGNSA. CDR3 amino acids: CASSLRSVGTVHGELFF. CDR3 in DNA: TGTGCCAGCAGCTTAAGGTCCGTCGGGACAGTCCACGGGGAGCTGTTTTTT. The whole variable domain, filled in from reference TRBV7-2 and TRBJ2-2, reads GAGVSQSPSNKVTEKGKDVELRCDPISGHTALYWYRQSLGQGLEFLIYFQGNSAPDKSGLPSDRFSAERTGGSVSTLTIQRTQQEDSAVYLCASSLRSVGTVHGELFFGEGSRLTVL.

This chain connects TRBV9 to TRBJ2-3; D is ambiguous. The germline V gene has CDR1 SGDLS and CDR2 YYNGEE. The CDR3 runs 14 residues. V lost 0 bases, J lost 6 bases, and 11 bases lay in between. The CDR3 region has the DNA TGTGCCAGCAGCGTAGTTCCGGTCAGGGATACGCAGTATTTT. It yields the protein CASSVVPVRDTQYF.

This sequence joins TRBV10-2 and TRBJ2-5; 8 bases map to TRBD1. The CDR3 has 13 amino acids. The junction had 4 bases not matched to a gene; V was cut back by 6 bases and J by 4 bases. Germline loops: CDR1 WSHSY, CDR2 SAAADI. The CDR3 nucleotides read TGCGCCAGCAGCAGGGGGCGGTTAGAGACCCAGTACTTC. Residues: CASSRGRLETQYF.

J is TRBJ1-5 and V is TRBV6-5; 9 bases align to TRBD1. CDR1 and CDR2 (germline): MNHEY, SVGAGI. Germline trimming cut 2 bases from V and 5 bases from J; bases unmatched to any gene: 4. This CDR3 has 15 amino acids. This CDR3 reads CASSYRQGGYQPQHF. Here the CDR3 DNA reads TGTGCCAGCAGTTACCGACAGGGGGGCTATCAGCCCCAGCATTTT.

This sequence joins TRBV13 and TRBJ2-1; 7 positions agree with TRBD2. V dropped 2 bases and J dropped 6; count of bases not matched to a gene: 16. This CDR3 has 18 residues. Germline V CDR1 and CDR2: PRHDT, FYEKMQ (reference sequence). CDR3: CASSLREIAGLPLNEQFF. DNA for the CDR3: TGTGCCAGCAGCTTAAGAGAAATAGCGGGCCTCCCTCTCAATGAGCAGTTCTTC.

The chain joins TRBV5-4 to TRBJ1-4; D ambiguous. Looked up from germline, CDR1 is SGHNT and CDR2 is YYREEE (reference sequence). V lost 1 base to trimming and J lost 4 bases, with 11 bases between them. The CDR3 sequence is 15 residues long. The CDR3 loop is CASSLKAGINEKLFF. DNA for the CDR3: TGTGCCAGCAGCTTGAAGGCAGGCATTAATGAAAAACTGTTTTTT.

The genes are TRBV10-2 and TRBJ2-7; TRBD2 agrees at 9 bases. There are 14 residues in the CDR3. V shed 4 bases, J shed 0 bases, and the junction held 1 base outside the gene matches. The germline V gene encodes CDR1 WSHSY and CDR2 SAAADI. The CDR3 sequence is CASSGSGSSYEQYF. CDR3 DNA sequence: TGCGCCAGCAGTGGTAGCGGGAGCTCCTACGAGCAGTACTTC.

The chain carries TRBV3-1 (or the pseudogene TRBV3-2) and TRBJ1-4; the match to TRBD1 covers 7 bases. Germline V lookup: CDR1 LGHDT, CDR2 YNNKEL (reference sequence). V was clipped by 4 bases and J by 5 bases; unmatched bases: 4. The CDR3 is 14 amino acids. The chain's CDR3 is CASSRDRSNEKLFF. CDR3 nucleotide sequence: TGTGCCAGCAGCCGGGACAGATCAAATGAAAAACTGTTTTTT.

The V gene is TRBV5-5, the J gene TRBJ2-2, with 8 bases aligning to TRBD1. This CDR3 is built from 17 residues. The V gene end was trimmed by 3 bases and the J gene end by 6 bases; junction bases not matched to a gene: 13. From germline, CDR1 is SGHKS and CDR2 YYEKEE (reference sequence). The CDR3 region is CASSSRTGKVVAGELFF. CDR3 DNA: TGTGCCAGCAGCTCCCGGACAGGGAAGGTAGTGGCCGGGGAGCTGTTTTTT.

This clone was seen a single time. The chain joins TRBV5-1 to TRBJ2-5, with a weak D call TRBD2 (6 bases). The CDR3 spans 14 residues. V shed 4 bases and J shed 4 bases, with 14 bases lying between them. Germline V gene sequence: CDR1 SGHRS, CDR2 YFSETQ. This chain's CDR3 is CASSLTGGSETQYF. In DNA, the CDR3 is TGCGCCAGCAGCCTCACTGGGGGGTCAGAGACCCAGTACTTC. Combining the CDR3 with reference TRBV5-1 and TRBJ2-5 gives the whole variable domain KAGVTQTPRYLIKTRGQQVTLSCSPISGHRSVSWYQQTPGQGLQFLFEYFSETQRNKGNFPGRFSGRQFSNSRSEMNVSTLELGDSALYLCASSLTGGSETQYFGPGTRLLVL.

The gene calls are TRBV6-5 and TRBJ1-2, with 7 bases identical to TRBD1. Germline V gene sequence: CDR1 MNHEY, CDR2 SVGAGI. The CDR3 consists of 13 residues. Trimming at V came to 5 bases and at J to 4 bases, leaving 4 bases not matched to a gene. The CDR3 reads CASSPRQGYGYTF. The CDR3 coding sequence is TGTGCCAGCAGTCCTCGACAGGGCTATGGCTACACCTTC.

The J gene is TRBJ1-1, the V gene TRBV6-5; D unresolved. The CDR3 runs to 13 residues. V was cut by 0 bases and J by 11 bases, with 13 bases left in between. Germline CDR1 reads MNHEY; CDR2 reads SVGAGI. The CDR3 nucleotides are TGTGCCAGCAGTTACTCTCCGACTGTAGTGGCTTTCTTT. Residues: CASSYSPTVVAFF.

The genes are TRBV30 and TRBJ2-3; possibly TRBD2 for D (7 bases). Germline V gene lookup returns CDR1 GTSNPN and CDR2 SVGIG (reference sequence). The V gene lost 2 bases and the J gene lost 9 bases, with 15 bases spanning the gap. The CDR3 consists of 13 residues. This CDR3 is CAWSTSVRGTQYF. CDR3 in DNA: TGTGCCTGGAGTACTAGCGTGAGGGGGACGCAGTATTTT.

The chain has TRBV7-8 and TRBJ2-2; 7 nucleotides align to TRBD2. V shed 5 bases and J 6 bases; nucleotides not matched to a gene: 9. CDR1 and CDR2 from the germline V gene are SGHVS and FQNEAQ. The CDR3 extends over 15 amino acids. Written as DNA, the CDR3 is TGTGCCAGCAGCCCAGGCCGGGGAGGGGCCGGGGAGCTGTTTTTT. Its protein is CASSPGRGGAGELFF.

The V call is TRBV3-1 (or the pseudogene TRBV3-2), the J call TRBJ2-1; 8 nucleotides align to TRBD2. The CDR3 totals 15 residues. The ends lost 5 bases at V and 9 bases at J; junction bases unmatched: 12. Germline V gives CDR1 LGHDT, CDR2 YNNKEL (reference sequence). CDR3: CASSYIAGTGGEQFF. CDR3 nucleotide sequence: TGTGCCAGCAGCTATATAGCGGGAACGGGGGGTGAGCAGTTCTTC.